This T cell receptor beta chain emerged from a study of T cell repertoires in cytomegalovirus infection. Study conclusions and caveats: The cumulative frequency of public TCR beta families identified carriers of CMV plus the relevant HLA.

This clonotype was seen a few times. Its target is not known. TCRdb used MiXCR to reprocess the reads, holding one entry per CDR3 protein. Of about 920,000 distinct CDR3 sequences in the sample, about 33% were seen once. The V and J ends lost 6 bases and 6 bases respectively, with 7 bases between them. Looked up from germline, CDR1 is SEHNR and CDR2 is FQNEAQ (reference sequence). This CDR3 spans 11 amino acids. The V gene is TRBV7-9, the J gene TRBJ2-3; D unclear. This specimen was cultured CD8+ T cells from PBMCs, taken from culture after CMV antigen stimulation. The sequence derives from a human donor in good health (CMV status not recorded). Some clones in this sample may be carry-over from other donors' samples. This CDR3 is CASRMADTQYF. The CDR3 nucleotides are TGTGCCAGCAGGATGGCGGATACGCAGTATTTT.